Here is one T cell receptor beta chain with its context. This sample is part of a study of CD8 T cells in Susac syndrome. Study as a whole: Patients with Susac syndrome had blood drawn and were at that point therapy-naive, on corticosteroids, or on intravenous immunoglobulin alone.

The authors sequenced TCR beta from blood CD8+ and CD4+ T cells. This CDR3 spans 13 amino acids. V gave up 4 bases and J gave up 1 base, with 10 bases separating them. CDR1 and CDR2 from the germline V gene are DFQATT and SNEGSKA (reference sequence). After extraction with the RNeasy kit, 0.5 to 1 ug of the RNA was reverse transcribed using random hexamers. It was immunoSEQ multiplex PCR that amplified TCR beta CDR3 across 54 Vbeta and 13 Jbeta. TCRdb re-derived calls from the immunoSEQ multiplex PCR reads in MiXCR, one entry per CDR3 protein. The repertoire includes around 80,000 distinct CDR3 sequences, around 94% of them detected once, and 0.52% sits in the top ten.

The sequenced material came from CD8+ T cells from PBMCs. This TCR was sampled from a human donor with Susac syndrome. This chain links TRBV20-1 with TRBJ2-5; D not certain. In DNA, the CDR3 is TGCAGTGCTACGACTCGCTTCCAAGAGACCCAGTACTTC. Protein sequence: CSATTRFQETQYF.